Shown below are 25 T cell receptor beta chains from a single sample sequenced in a study of identical twins (dated by TCRdb to 2016 to 2017). The library was obtained by 5' RACE. The sequencing machine was an Illumina HiSeq 2000. TCRdb applied fastp at Q25 and MiXCR to the public reads, then kept only in-frame beta chains. Rows with one shared CDR3 protein collapse into an entry with the most common genes and DNA. For this sample the table gives roughly 1.6 million distinct CDR3 sequences, of which about 32% were detected only once. Around 0.25% of the sample is taken by the ten largest. The specimen sequenced was cord blood. All receptors derive from a newborn girl in good health.

The chain recombines TRBV20-1 with TRBJ2-5; unclear D gene. The germline gives CDR1 DFQATT, CDR2 SNEGSKA (reference sequence). V was cut by 6 bases and J by 0 bases, with 17 bases left in between. This CDR3 has 15 amino acids. The DNA of the CDR3 is TGCAGTGCGAGCTCGGCAGGAGAGTACCAAGAGACCCAGTACTTC. Its translation is CSASSAGEYQETQYF.

The genes are TRBV27 and TRBJ2-7, with D perhaps TRBD2 (5 bases). The CDR3 totals 16 residues. Germline V CDR1 and CDR2: MNHEY, SMNVEV (reference sequence). V lost 0 bases and J 1 base, leaving 13 bases between the germline ends. CDR3 sequence: CASSLSADPGSYEQYF. The CDR3 DNA is TGTGCCAGCAGTTTATCGGCGGATCCGGGATCCTACGAGCAGTACTTC.

This clonotype was seen ten or more times. The chain couples TRBV6-5 to TRBJ1-2; 7 nucleotides agree with TRBD1. CDR1 is MNHEY, CDR2 SVGAGI, per germline. V shed 2 bases and J 7 bases; nucleotides not matched to a gene: 4. This CDR3 spans 13 amino acids. The CDR3 DNA reads as TGTGCCAGCAGTTACACAGGGGTTGGTGGCTACACCTTC. Amino acids: CASSYTGVGGYTF.

This clonotype was detected a few times. This sequence joins TRBV5-4 and TRBJ2-7; 8 bases are a match to TRBD1. The trim removed 4 bases at V and 4 bases at J, leaving 10 bases unmatched. Germline V gives CDR1 SGHNT, CDR2 YYREEE (reference sequence). The CDR3 covers 15 residues. The CDR3: CASSPGLDRGYEQYF. The CDR3 DNA is TGTGCCAGCAGCCCTGGACTTGACAGGGGTTACGAGCAGTACTTC.

The chain joins TRBV5-1 to TRBJ2-3; D is possibly TRBD2 (7 bases). Germline CDR1 and CDR2: SGHRS and YFSETQ. V lost 7 bases, J lost 2 bases, and 17 bases lay in between. The CDR3 runs 15 residues. The CDR3 DNA sequence: TGCGCCAGCTTGCGACGGGGGGCCAACACAGATACGCAGTATTTT. Protein sequence: CASLRRGANTDTQYF.

The chain uses TRBV19 and TRBJ1-5; D gene unclear. This CDR3 has 13 residues. Germline-derived CDR1 and CDR2 are LNHDA and SQIVND (reference sequence). With 4 bases removed from V and 7 bases from J, the gap between germline ends came to 11 bases. Written as DNA, the CDR3 is TGTGCCAGTAGTACAGGCTATGGGCAGCCCCAGCATTTT. Protein sequence: CASSTGYGQPQHF. Complete variable domain (other parts from reference TRBV19 and TRBJ1-5): DGGITQSPKYLFRKEGQNVTLSCEQNLNHDAMYWYRQDPGQGLRLIYYSQIVNDFQKGDIAEGYSVSREKKESFPLTVTSAQKNPTAFYLCASSTGYGQPQHFGDGTRLSIL.

This clonotype was counted a few times. The chain recombines TRBV29-1 with TRBJ2-7, with D possibly matching TRBD2 (6 bases). CDR1 is SQVTM, CDR2 ANQGSEA, per germline. CDR3 length equals 15 residues. Trimming took off 5 bases at V and 6 bases at J, with 23 bases between the two ends. The CDR3 protein is CSVRPRRDPPGEQYF. For the CDR3, the DNA is TGCAGCGTTAGACCACGGCGGGACCCGCCAGGCGAGCAGTACTTC.

This clonotype has only a few counts. The genes are TRBV6-5 and TRBJ1-1; TRBD1 agrees at 9 bases. The CDR3 contains 13 residues. The germline V gene encodes CDR1 MNHEY and CDR2 SVGAGI. With 7 bases clipped from V and 1 base from J, the junction kept 1 base outside the gene matches. CDR3 region: CASTDRGNTEAFF. CDR3 nucleotide sequence: TGTGCCAGCACGGACAGGGGGAACACTGAAGCTTTCTTT.

The chain links TRBV29-1 to TRBJ1-1, with 7 bases that match TRBD1. CDR1 and CDR2 from the germline V gene are SQVTM and ANQGSEA. The CDR3 consists of 14 residues. With 5 bases clipped from V and 1 base from J, the junction kept 7 bases outside the gene matches. CDR3 protein: CSVRQGSGNTEAFF. The DNA of the CDR3 is TGCAGCGTTCGACAGGGTAGCGGGAACACTGAAGCTTTCTTT.

This chain uses TRBV20-1 with TRBJ1-2; no clear D. The CDR3 contains 13 residues. V was trimmed by 8 bases and J by 1 base, leaving 14 bases between them. Germline V gives CDR1 DFQATT, CDR2 SNEGSKA (reference sequence). In DNA form, the CDR3 reads TGCAGTCGGCGGCAGGCGATTAACTATGGCTACACCTTC. Translation: CSRRQAINYGYTF.

This chain links TRBV10-3 with TRBJ2-1; a weak D match, TRBD1 (6 bases). The CDR3 length is 13 residues. Trimming removed 4 bases at V and 4 bases at J, with 8 bases between. Germline values: CDR1 ENHRY, CDR2 SYGVKD. CDR3 sequence reads: CAISVTGYNEQFF. The CDR3 DNA follows: TGTGCCATCAGTGTAACAGGGTACAATGAGCAGTTCTTC.

This rearrangement joins TRBV4-1 to TRBJ2-1; tentative D call: TRBD2 (6 bases). V dropped 1 base and J dropped 10 bases, with 11 bases sitting between them. The CDR3 runs to 13 residues. Germline V gives CDR1 MGHRA, CDR2 YSYEKL. This chain's CDR3 is CASSQVGLREQFF. In DNA form, the CDR3 reads TGCGCCAGCAGCCAAGTGGGACTTAGGGAGCAGTTCTTC.

The V gene is TRBV2, the J gene TRBJ2-3, with D hard to call. Germline V gives CDR1 SNHLY, CDR2 FYNNEI. The CDR3 runs 14 residues. V was trimmed by 0 bases and J by 5 bases, leaving 9 bases between them. CDR3 coding DNA: TGTGCCAGCAGTGAAGCGCCTAATAGAGATACGCAGTATTTT. This encodes CASSEAPNRDTQYF.

V is TRBV9 and J is TRBJ2-3; the D is unclear. The CDR3 runs to 14 residues. Germline CDR1 SGDLS, CDR2 YYNGEE. The V and J ends lost 3 bases and 2 bases respectively, with 10 bases between them. The CDR3: CASSAGRPTDTQYF. CDR3 nucleotides: TGTGCCAGCAGCGCCGGCCGCCCCACAGATACGCAGTATTTT.

This clonotype was seen more than once but under ten times. This chain links TRBV6-5 with TRBJ2-7, with 7 bases matching TRBD1. The CDR3 loop spans 14 amino acids. CDR1 is MNHEY and CDR2 is SVGAGI in the germline V gene. V gave up 2 bases and J gave up 3 bases; unmatched junction bases: 4. CDR3 sequence (DNA): TGTGCCAGCAGTTACCCCCGGGACAGCTACGAGCAGTACTTC. This codes for CASSYPRDSYEQYF.

The chain links TRBV11-1 to TRBJ2-1, with TRBD2 matching over 7 bases. There are 15 residues in the CDR3. The trim removed 2 bases at V and 6 bases at J, leaving 7 bases unmatched. The germline V gene has CDR1 SGHAT and CDR2 FQDESV (reference sequence). CDR3: CASSLIGSGTNEQFF. The CDR3 nucleotides read TGTGCCAGCAGCTTAATAGGAAGCGGGACCAATGAGCAGTTCTTC.

This sequence joins TRBV5-1 and TRBJ1-1; possible D gene TRBD1, 5 bases. Trimming shortened V by 0 bases and J by 0 bases, and 12 bases separated the two germline ends. The germline V gene encodes CDR1 SGHRS and CDR2 YFSETQ. This CDR3 is built from 16 residues. CDR3 sequence (DNA): TGCGCCAGCAGCTTGGGGCGACAGAACATGAACACTGAAGCTTTCTTT. It specifies CASSLGRQNMNTEAFF. Full variable domain (outside the CDR3, taken from reference TRBV5-1 and TRBJ1-1): KAGVTQTPRYLIKTRGQQVTLSCSPISGHRSVSWYQQTPGQGLQFLFEYFSETQRNKGNFPGRFSGRQFSNSRSEMNVSTLELGDSALYLCASSLGRQNMNTEAFFGQGTRLTVV.

This chain uses TRBV5-1 with TRBJ2-1; TRBD1 matches 8 bases. Germline V gives CDR1 SGHRS, CDR2 YFSETQ. V shed 3 bases, J shed 10 bases, and the junction held 9 bases outside the gene matches. CDR3 size: 14 residues. In DNA form, the CDR3 reads TGCGCCAGCAGCTACGGGACAGGTTACTACGAGCAGTTCTTC. It translates to CASSYGTGYYEQFF.

Ten or more counts support this clonotype. A read error may account for a junction end that differs from germline. This chain uses TRBV5-1 with TRBJ2-1, with TRBD2 matching over 14 bases. In germline, CDR1 is SGHRS, CDR2 YFSETQ. CDR3 length: 15 residues. The CDR3: CASSSTSGGANEQFF. CDR3 in DNA: TGTGCCAGCAGTTCGACTAGCGGGGGGGCCAATGAGCAGTTCTTC. The full variable domain, completed using reference TRBV5-1 and TRBJ2-1, is KAGVTQTPRYLIKTRGQQVTLSCSPISGHRSVSWYQQTPGQGLQFLFEYFSETQRNKGNFPGRFSGRQFSNSRSEMNVSTLELGDSALYLCASSSTSGGANEQFFGPGTRLTVL.

This clonotype was observed at least ten times. J is TRBJ1-5 and V is TRBV6-5; 7 nucleotides align to TRBD1. The V gene end was trimmed by 6 bases and the J gene end by 2 bases; junction bases not matched to a gene: 4. The germline CDR1 and CDR2 sequences are MNHEY and SVGAGI. The CDR3 is 14 residues long. CDR3 sequence reads: CASSPGQRNQPQHF. The CDR3, as DNA: TGTGCCAGCAGCCCGGGACAGCGCAATCAGCCCCAGCATTTT.

This clonotype has ten or more counts. The genes are TRBV7-2 and TRBJ2-1; 11 nucleotides match TRBD2. V shed 4 bases, J shed 1 base, and the junction held 12 bases outside the gene matches. Germline V CDR1 and CDR2: SGHTA, FQGNSA. This CDR3 is built from 19 residues. CDR3 amino acids: CASSYLTSGVTLSYNEQFF. Here the CDR3 DNA reads TGTGCCAGCAGCTACCTGACTAGCGGGGTTACTTTGTCCTACAATGAGCAGTTCTTC.

At least ten counts were recorded for this clonotype. The V call is TRBV20-1, the J call TRBJ1-2; no clear D gene. V lost 3 bases and J lost 3, with 5 bases in between. The germline V gene encodes CDR1 DFQATT and CDR2 SNEGSKA (reference sequence). The CDR3 extends over 11 amino acids. The CDR3 loop is CSARAYYGYTF. CDR3 nucleotide sequence: TGCAGTGCTAGGGCGTACTATGGCTACACCTTC.

This clonotype was seen a handful of times. The CDR3 is CASNNRVGYTF. Written as DNA, the CDR3 is TGTGCCAGCAATAACAGGGTCGGCTACACCTTC. The genes are TRBV28 and TRBJ1-2, with D tentatively TRBD1 (6 bases). This CDR3 contains 11 residues. Germline CDR1 MDHEN, CDR2 SYDVKM. Trimming removed 7 bases from V and 8 bases from J, with 11 bases in between.

This clonotype appeared a few times. The rearrangement joins TRBV4-1 to TRBJ1-1; perhaps TRBD1 as D (5 bases). V was pared by 0 bases and J by 4 bases, with 12 bases between. The CDR3 loop spans 15 amino acids. Germline CDR1 is MGHRA and CDR2 is YSYEKL. CDR3 in amino acids: CASSQDAAGSTEAFF. The CDR3 nucleotides read TGCGCCAGCAGCCAAGATGCGGCAGGGAGCACTGAAGCTTTCTTT.

CDR3 DNA: TGTGCCAGCAGTCCCCACAATCGCAATGAGCAGTTCTTC. It codes for CASSPHNRNEQFF. The genes are TRBV27 and TRBJ2-1, with D uncertain. Germline CDR1 MNHEY, CDR2 SMNVEV (reference sequence). CDR3 length equals 13 residues. Deletions cut 5 bases from V and 6 bases from J, with 11 bases between.